Following are 32 T cell receptor beta chains from one sample sequenced in a study of T cell responses to AZD1222 COVID-19 vaccine. TCRdb's copy holds only in-frame clones and misses some; the assay was immunoSEQ multiplex PCR. The table includes 150,000 to 200,000 clones, around 93% detected once. Here the sequenced sample was peripheral blood, taken on day 0 of AZD1222 vaccination. These receptors were collected from an adult in good health.

The chain links TRBV6-5 to TRBJ2-1, with 8 nucleotides matching TRBD1. CDR1 and CDR2 (germline): MNHEY, SVGAGI. The CDR3 sequence is 16 residues long. Trimming cost V 3 bases and J 0 bases; bases outside gene matches: 4. In DNA, the CDR3 is TGTGCCAGCAGTTATGGGACAGGAAGCTCCTACAATGAGCAGTTCTTC. Protein product: CASSYGTGSSYNEQFF.

The CDR3 bases are TGTGCCAGCAGTTTAGGGGGCCGCGGGGAGCAGTACTTC. Its translation: CASSLGGRGEQYF. This sequence joins TRBV28 and TRBJ2-7, with a possible D match to TRBD1 (6 bases). CDR1 and CDR2 from the germline V gene are MDHEN and SYDVKM. V dropped 2 bases and J dropped 7 bases, with 12 bases sitting between them. The CDR3 contains 13 residues.

This chain connects TRBV5-1 to TRBJ2-1; a weak D match, TRBD1 (6 bases). Between the trimmed V and J ends, which lost 4 bases and 4 bases, there was a span of 12 bases. CDR3 size: 14 residues. CDR1 and CDR2 from the germline V gene are SGHRS and YFSETQ. The CDR3 sequence: CASSLRTVYNEQFF. The CDR3 nucleotides read TGCGCCAGCAGCCTCCGGACAGTTTACAATGAGCAGTTCTTC.

The J gene is TRBJ1-1, the V gene TRBV6-2 or TRBV6-3; 9 bases align to TRBD1. Trimming at V came to 6 bases and at J to 9 bases, leaving 11 bases not matched to a gene. The CDR3 loop spans 14 amino acids. Germline V gene lookup returns CDR1 MNHEY and CDR2 SVGEGT. This chain's CDR3 is CASSSDRGRTKAFF. In DNA form, the CDR3 reads TGTGCCAGCAGCTCGGACAGGGGCCGAACTAAAGCTTTCTTT.

The chain combines TRBV28 with TRBJ1-5; D gene uncertain. This CDR3 is 12 amino acids long. The germline CDR1 and CDR2 sequences are MDHEN and SYDVKM. The ends were cut back, 4 bases at V and 9 bases at J, with 10 bases in the middle. The CDR3 reads CASSYTGRPQHF. CDR3 sequence (DNA): TGTGCCAGCAGTTACACCGGGCGGCCCCAGCATTTT. The whole variable domain, filled in from reference TRBV28 and TRBJ1-5, reads DVKVTQSSRYLVKRTGEKVFLECVQDMDHENMFWYRQDPGLGLRLIYFSYDVKMKEKGDIPEGYSVSREKKERFSLILESASTNQTSMYLCASSYTGRPQHFGDGTRLSIL.

The chain has TRBV19 and TRBJ2-6; 8 bases map to TRBD1. Germline CDR1 and CDR2: LNHDA and SQIVND (reference sequence). The CDR3 contains 16 residues. The V gene end was trimmed by 5 bases and the J gene end by 2 bases; junction bases not matched to a gene: 5. CDR3 sequence reads: CASSLDRGPGANVLTF. CDR3 bases: TGTGCCAGTAGTCTCGACAGGGGTCCTGGGGCCAACGTCCTGACTTTC. Complete variable domain (other parts from reference TRBV19 and TRBJ2-6): DGGITQSPKYLFRKEGQNVTLSCEQNLNHDAMYWYRQDPGQGLRLIYYSQIVNDFQKGDIAEGYSVSREKKESFPLTVTSAQKNPTAFYLCASSLDRGPGANVLTFGAGSRLTVL.

This chain connects TRBV23-1 to TRBJ2-7; tentatively, D is TRBD2 (5 bases). TRBV23-1 is marked as an open reading frame, function uncertain. The CDR3 is 16 residues long. Trimming took 3 bases from V and 3 from J, leaving 18 bases between them. The CDR3 reads CASSHFTGVAYYEQYF. Written as DNA, the CDR3 is TGCGCCAGCAGTCATTTCACCGGGGTAGCTTACTACGAGCAGTACTTC.

This chain joins TRBV28 and TRBJ1-6; D call uncertain. This CDR3 contains 13 residues. Per germline, CDR1 MDHEN and CDR2 SYDVKM. Trimming left V 5 bases short and J 6 bases short, with 8 bases between. CDR3 DNA sequence: TGTGCCAGCAGTCCCGGGGTTAATTCACCCCTCCACTTT. Amino acid sequence: CASSPGVNSPLHF.

The V and J genes are TRBV25-1 and TRBJ2-7; weak D call: TRBD2 (6 bases). Germline-derived CDR1 and CDR2 are MGHDK and SYGVNS. The CDR3 spans 11 residues. V gave up 6 bases and J gave up 4 bases, with 7 bases separating them. Here the CDR3 DNA reads TGTGCCAGCAGGGACTATTACGAGCAGTACTTC. Translated: CASRDYYEQYF.

The V and J genes are TRBV5-1 and TRBJ2-7; 12 bases align to TRBD1. This CDR3 has 15 amino acids. CDR1 and CDR2 (germline): SGHRS, YFSETQ. V lost 2 bases to trimming and J lost 4 bases; unmatched junction nucleotides: 4. CDR3 in DNA: TGCGCCAGCAGCTTCGGGACAGGGGGCAGGTACGAGCAGTACTTC. Amino acids: CASSFGTGGRYEQYF.

This sequence joins TRBV4-1 and TRBJ2-1; weak D call: TRBD1 (6 bases). Between the trimmed V and J ends, which lost 0 bases and 1 base, there was a span of 10 bases. There are 16 residues in the CDR3. Germline V gene data show CDR1 as MGHRA and CDR2 as YSYEKL. CDR3 loop: CASSQEQGKSYNEQFF. The DNA of the CDR3 is TGCGCCAGCAGCCAAGAACAGGGAAAATCCTACAATGAGCAGTTCTTC.

This clone was recorded once. This chain links TRBV7-4 with TRBJ2-7; D is unclear. CDR1 and CDR2 (germline): SGHVT, SQSDAQ. This CDR3 spans 12 amino acids. Between the trimmed V and J ends, which lost 5 bases and 6 bases, there was a span of 11 bases. The CDR3: CASSPVLGEQYF. Here the CDR3 DNA reads TGTGCCAGCAGCCCAGTGCTGGGCGAGCAGTACTTC.

This chain uses TRBV2 with TRBJ2-7; 8 nucleotides agree with TRBD1. The CDR3 has 14 residues. The V segment lost 4 bases and the J segment 5 bases; nucleotides outside the gene matches: 7. The germline gives CDR1 SNHLY, CDR2 FYNNEI. In nucleotides, the CDR3 is TGTGCCAGCAGTGGTGGCAGGGGGCATAACGAGCAGTACTTC. This encodes CASSGGRGHNEQYF. The complete variable domain, with remaining parts taken from reference TRBV2 and TRBJ2-7, reads EPEVTQTPSHQVTQMGQEVILRCVPISNHLYFYWYRQILGQKVEFLVSFYNNEISEKSEIFDDQFSVERPDGSNFTLKIRSTKLEDSAMYFCASSGGRGHNEQYFGPGTRLTVT.

The chain uses TRBV6-4 and TRBJ2-3; D uncertain. The CDR3 extends over 13 amino acids. CDR1 is MRHNA, CDR2 SNTAGT, per germline. V dropped 2 bases and J dropped 2 bases, with 5 bases sitting between them. For the CDR3, the DNA is TGTGCCAGCAGTGACAAGGACACAGATACGCAGTATTTT. Its translation is CASSDKDTDTQYF.

The CDR3 DNA reads TGTGCCAGCAGCTTAGATCGACAGGCCGGTAATGAAAAACTGTTTTTT. Translated: CASSLDRQAGNEKLFF. The chain has TRBV11-2 and TRBJ1-4; D perhaps matches TRBD1 (6 bases). There are 16 residues in the CDR3. Per germline, CDR1 SGHAT and CDR2 FQNNGV. Trimming took off 0 bases at V and 4 bases at J, with 12 bases between the two ends.

A single count supports this clone. V gene TRBV28 combines with J gene TRBJ2-1, with D uncertain. V was cut by 8 bases and J by 0 bases, with 11 bases left in between. In germline, CDR1 is MDHEN, CDR2 SYDVKM. The CDR3 spans 14 residues. CDR3 sequence reads: CASYGLGSYNEQFF. The CDR3 DNA reads TGTGCCAGCTACGGGTTAGGCTCCTACAATGAGCAGTTCTTC.

The chain carries TRBV5-6 and TRBJ1-2, with D possibly being TRBD1 (5 bases). The CDR3 is 15 residues long. CDR1 and CDR2 from the germline V gene are SGHDT and YYEEEE. Between the trimmed V and J ends, which lost 3 bases and 2 bases, there was a span of 14 bases. CDR3 nucleotides: TGTGCCAGCAGCTGGGAGGGGACGGACAACTATGGCTACACCTTC. This encodes CASSWEGTDNYGYTF.

This chain connects TRBV7-9 to TRBJ1-1; the D is unclear. Per the germline V gene, CDR1 is SEHNR and CDR2 is FQNEAQ (reference sequence). Trimming stripped 5 bases from V and 1 base from J, with 14 bases between. The CDR3 consists of 15 residues. CDR3 in DNA: TGTGCCAGCAGCCCTGGGGTAACAAAGAACACTGAAGCTTTCTTT. Translation: CASSPGVTKNTEAFF.

The J gene is TRBJ1-2, the V gene TRBV7-9, with 7 bases fitting TRBD1. CDR3 length equals 14 residues. The germline gives CDR1 SEHNR, CDR2 FQNEAQ (reference sequence). J was trimmed by 8 bases and V by 0 bases; bases with no gene match: 6. CDR3 nucleotide sequence: TGTGCCAGCAGCTTAGCCACCAGGGGGAACGGCTACACCTTC. This sequence encodes CASSLATRGNGYTF.

This chain joins TRBV30 and TRBJ1-4; possibly TRBD1 for D (5 bases). Deletions cut 1 base from V and 8 bases from J, with 11 bases between. The V gene's germline CDR1 is GTSNPN and CDR2 SVGIG (reference sequence). The CDR3 has 13 amino acids. This chain's CDR3 is CAWSEGRFEKLFF. The CDR3 coding sequence is TGTGCCTGGAGTGAGGGACGTTTCGAAAAACTGTTTTTT.

V and J are TRBV7-2 and TRBJ2-7, with TRBD2 identical over 11 bases. Germline values: CDR1 SGHTA, CDR2 FQGNSA. The ends lost 0 bases at V and 4 bases at J; junction bases unmatched: 2. This CDR3 region has 15 residues. The CDR3 DNA follows: TGTGCCAGCAGCTTAGCCCTAGCGGGGGGTTACGAGCAGTACTTC. Translating gives CASSLALAGGYEQYF.

The chain links TRBV6-5 to TRBJ1-5, with 7 bases identical to TRBD1. The CDR3 loop spans 13 amino acids. With 5 bases clipped from V and 7 bases from J, the junction kept 5 bases outside the gene matches. CDR1 is MNHEY and CDR2 is SVGAGI in the germline V gene. The chain's CDR3 is CASSQGVRQPQHF. Here the CDR3 DNA reads TGTGCCAGCAGTCAGGGGGTGAGGCAGCCCCAGCATTTT.

This chain connects TRBV5-1 to TRBJ2-1, with TRBD2 matching over 8 bases. There are 16 residues in the CDR3. Germline V gene lookup returns CDR1 SGHRS and CDR2 YFSETQ. Trimming cost V 4 bases and J 12 bases; bases outside gene matches: 18. The CDR3 reads CASSPLAGSARSGQFF. For the CDR3, the DNA is TGCGCCAGCAGCCCCCTAGCGGGCTCGGCCCGCTCTGGGCAGTTCTTC.

V and J are TRBV28 and TRBJ1-1; the D gene is possibly TRBD1 (6 bases). The V and J ends lost 6 bases and 3 bases respectively, with 17 bases between them. Germline V gene lookup returns CDR1 MDHEN and CDR2 SYDVKM. The CDR3 contains 15 residues. CDR3 sequence: CASRNPGVTDTEAFF. The CDR3 nucleotides are TGTGCCAGCAGGAATCCAGGGGTAACGGACACTGAAGCTTTCTTT. The entire variable domain, with the rest obtained from reference TRBV28 and TRBJ1-1, is as follows: DVKVTQSSRYLVKRTGEKVFLECVQDMDHENMFWYRQDPGLGLRLIYFSYDVKMKEKGDIPEGYSVSREKKERFSLILESASTNQTSMYLCASRNPGVTDTEAFFGQGTRLTVV.

The genes are TRBV6-5 and TRBJ2-7; 8 nucleotides line up with TRBD2. Germline V gene data show CDR1 as MNHEY and CDR2 as SVGAGI. CDR3 length: 16 residues. V gave up 2 bases and J gave up 2 bases; unmatched junction bases: 8. This CDR3 is CASSYDAGGSPYEQYF. The CDR3 DNA reads as TGTGCCAGCAGTTACGATGCGGGAGGTTCCCCCTACGAGCAGTACTTC.

The V and J genes are TRBV27 and TRBJ1-2, with a tentative D call TRBD1 (6 bases). Germline-derived CDR1 and CDR2 are MNHEY and SMNVEV (reference sequence). The CDR3 totals 12 residues. Trimming took off 4 bases at V and 8 bases at J, with 11 bases between the two ends. The chain's CDR3 is CASSSTGGGYTF. The CDR3 DNA reads TGTGCCAGCAGTTCGACAGGTGGCGGCTACACCTTC.

In nucleotides, the CDR3 is TGTGCCAGCAGTCAGGGCACGGCTTACGATTCACCCCTCCACTTT. Protein product: CASSQGTAYDSPLHF. The chain employs TRBV7-9 and TRBJ1-6; D is perhaps TRBD1 (5 bases). This CDR3 is built from 15 residues. The V and J ends lost 6 bases and 8 bases respectively, with 17 bases between them. Germline lookup yields CDR1 SEHNR and CDR2 FQNEAQ (reference sequence).

The CDR3, as DNA: TGTGCCATCAGACCTAGCGGGAGACCCACAGATACGCAGTATTTT. The encoded protein is CAIRPSGRPTDTQYF. The chain employs TRBV10-3 and TRBJ2-3; TRBD2 aligns across 10 bases. Trimming at V came to 6 bases and at J to 2 bases, leaving 5 bases not matched to a gene. CDR1 ENHRY and CDR2 SYGVKD come from the germline V gene. CDR3 size: 15 residues.

On this clone itself: At one of its ends the junction is not consistent with the germline gene, which may arise from a read error. The chain links TRBV6-6 to TRBJ1-1; 11 bases are shared with TRBD1. Looked up from germline, CDR1 is MNHNY and CDR2 is SVGAGI (reference sequence). This CDR3 is 14 amino acids long. The CDR3 here is CASSYSQDRGRYSF. The CDR3 DNA is TGTGCCAGCAGTTACTCCCAGGACAGGGGGCGGTATAGTTTT.

The chain links TRBV11-2 to TRBJ2-2; 8 bases align to TRBD2. V was pared by 0 bases and J by 6 bases, with 3 bases of the junction left unmatched. Germline CDR1 and CDR2: SGHAT and FQNNGV. The CDR3 is made up of 15 amino acids. The CDR3: CASSLDRGLAGELFF. In nucleotides, the CDR3 is TGTGCCAGCAGCTTAGATAGGGGACTAGCCGGGGAGCTGTTTTTT.

The chain carries TRBV28 and TRBJ1-1, with TRBD1 matching 7 bases. CDR3 length: 16 residues. The germline gives CDR1 MDHEN, CDR2 SYDVKM. Trimming cost V 5 bases and J 4 bases; bases outside gene matches: 13. This CDR3 is CASSMTGQVGGTEAFF. In nucleotides, the CDR3 is TGTGCCAGCAGTATGACCGGACAGGTCGGCGGCACTGAAGCTTTCTTT.

The V gene is TRBV5-4, the J gene TRBJ2-1; D is perhaps TRBD2 (5 bases). With 4 bases removed from V and 7 bases from J, the gap between germline ends came to 15 bases. The CDR3 is 14 amino acids. Germline CDR1 is SGHNT and CDR2 is YYREEE (reference sequence). The DNA for the CDR3 is TGTGCCAGCAGCCCGGTTGGGTGGGAGAATGAGCAGTTCTTC. Amino acid sequence: CASSPVGWENEQFF.